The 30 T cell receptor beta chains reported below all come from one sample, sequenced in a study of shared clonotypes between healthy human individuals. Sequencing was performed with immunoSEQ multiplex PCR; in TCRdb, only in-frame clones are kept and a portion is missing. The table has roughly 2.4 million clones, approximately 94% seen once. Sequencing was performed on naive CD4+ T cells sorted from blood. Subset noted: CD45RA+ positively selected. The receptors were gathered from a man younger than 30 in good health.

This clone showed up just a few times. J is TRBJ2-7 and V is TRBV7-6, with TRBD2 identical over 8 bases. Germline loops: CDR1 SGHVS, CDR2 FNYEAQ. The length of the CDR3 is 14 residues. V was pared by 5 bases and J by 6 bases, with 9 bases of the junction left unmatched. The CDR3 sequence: CASSTPGLGSEQYF. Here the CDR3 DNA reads TGTGCCAGCAGCACGCCGGGACTAGGATCCGAGCAGTACTTC.

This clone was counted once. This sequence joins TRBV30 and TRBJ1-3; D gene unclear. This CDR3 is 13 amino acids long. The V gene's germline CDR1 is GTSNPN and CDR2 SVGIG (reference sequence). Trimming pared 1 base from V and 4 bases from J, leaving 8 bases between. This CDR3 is CAWSGAGGNTIYF. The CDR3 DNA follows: TGTGCCTGGAGTGGGGCTGGGGGAAACACCATATATTTT.

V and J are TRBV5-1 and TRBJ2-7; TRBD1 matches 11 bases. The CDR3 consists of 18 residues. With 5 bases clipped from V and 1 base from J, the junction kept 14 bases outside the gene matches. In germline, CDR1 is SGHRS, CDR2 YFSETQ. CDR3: CASSHGQGARFGSYEQYF. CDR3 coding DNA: TGCGCCAGCAGTCACGGACAGGGGGCAAGATTTGGTTCCTACGAGCAGTACTTC.

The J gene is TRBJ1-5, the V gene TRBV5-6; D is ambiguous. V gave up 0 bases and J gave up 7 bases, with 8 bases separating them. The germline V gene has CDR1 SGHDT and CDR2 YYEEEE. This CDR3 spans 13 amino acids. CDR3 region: CASSLDARQPQHF. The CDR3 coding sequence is TGTGCCAGCAGCTTGGACGCGAGGCAGCCCCAGCATTTT.

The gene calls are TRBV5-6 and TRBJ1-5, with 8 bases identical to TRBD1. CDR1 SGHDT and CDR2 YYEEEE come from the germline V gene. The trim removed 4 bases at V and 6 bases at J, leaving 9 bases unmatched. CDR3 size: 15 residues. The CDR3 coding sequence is TGTGCCAGCAGCAAAGGACAGGGTGTGGTTCAGCCCCAGCATTTT. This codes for CASSKGQGVVQPQHF.

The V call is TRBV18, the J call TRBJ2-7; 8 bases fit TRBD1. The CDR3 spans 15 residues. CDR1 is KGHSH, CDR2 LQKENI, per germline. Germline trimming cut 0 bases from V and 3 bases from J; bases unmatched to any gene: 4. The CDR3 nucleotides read TGTGCCAGCTCACCACCCAGGGGGCGCGTCTACGAGCAGTACTTC. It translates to CASSPPRGRVYEQYF.

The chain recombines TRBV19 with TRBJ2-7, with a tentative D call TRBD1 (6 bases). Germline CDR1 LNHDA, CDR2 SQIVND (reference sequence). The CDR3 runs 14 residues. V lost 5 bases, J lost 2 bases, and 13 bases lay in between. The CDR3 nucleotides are TGTGCCAGTAGTGACACCAGGGGCACCTACGAGCAGTACTTC. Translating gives CASSDTRGTYEQYF.

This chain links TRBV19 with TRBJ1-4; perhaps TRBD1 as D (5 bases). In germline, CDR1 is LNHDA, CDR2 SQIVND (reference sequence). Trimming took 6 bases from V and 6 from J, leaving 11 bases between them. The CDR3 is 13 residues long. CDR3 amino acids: CASRGELYEKLFF. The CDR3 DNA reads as TGTGCCAGTAGGGGGGAACTATATGAAAAACTGTTTTTT.

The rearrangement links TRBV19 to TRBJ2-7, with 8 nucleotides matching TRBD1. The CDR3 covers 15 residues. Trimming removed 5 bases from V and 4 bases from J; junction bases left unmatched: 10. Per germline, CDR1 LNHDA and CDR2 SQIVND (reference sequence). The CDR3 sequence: CASSSPGGAGYEQYF. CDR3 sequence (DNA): TGTGCCAGTAGTTCCCCAGGGGGCGCGGGATACGAGCAGTACTTC.

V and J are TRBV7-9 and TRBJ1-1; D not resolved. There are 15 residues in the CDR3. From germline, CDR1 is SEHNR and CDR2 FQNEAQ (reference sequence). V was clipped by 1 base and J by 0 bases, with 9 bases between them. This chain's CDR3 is CASSLERTVNTEAFF. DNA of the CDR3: TGTGCCAGCAGCTTAGAAAGGACGGTGAACACTGAAGCTTTCTTT.

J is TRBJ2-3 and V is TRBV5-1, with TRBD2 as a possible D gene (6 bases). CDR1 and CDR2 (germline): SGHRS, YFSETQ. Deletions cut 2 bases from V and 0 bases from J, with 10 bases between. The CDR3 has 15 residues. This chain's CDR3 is CASSLPEGSTDTQYF. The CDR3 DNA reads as TGCGCCAGCAGCTTACCGGAGGGTAGCACAGATACGCAGTATTTT.

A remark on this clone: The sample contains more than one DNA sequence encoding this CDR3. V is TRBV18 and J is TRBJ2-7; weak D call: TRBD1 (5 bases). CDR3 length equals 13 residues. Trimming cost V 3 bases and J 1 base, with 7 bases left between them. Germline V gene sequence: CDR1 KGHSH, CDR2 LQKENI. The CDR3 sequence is CASSPRGSYEQYF. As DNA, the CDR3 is TGTGCCAGCTCACCTAGGGGATCCTACGAGCAGTACTTC.

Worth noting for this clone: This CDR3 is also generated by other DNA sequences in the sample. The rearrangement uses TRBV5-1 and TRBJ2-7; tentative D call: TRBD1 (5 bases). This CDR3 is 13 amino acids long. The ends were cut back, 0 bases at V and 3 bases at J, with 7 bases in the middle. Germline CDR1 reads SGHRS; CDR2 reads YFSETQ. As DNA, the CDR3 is TGCGCCAGCAGCTTGGCCAGGGACTACGAGCAGTACTTC. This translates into CASSLARDYEQYF.

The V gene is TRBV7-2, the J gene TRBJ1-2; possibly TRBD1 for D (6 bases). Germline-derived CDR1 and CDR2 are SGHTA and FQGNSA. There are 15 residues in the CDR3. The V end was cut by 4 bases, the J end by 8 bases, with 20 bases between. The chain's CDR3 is CASSSLYNRANGYTF. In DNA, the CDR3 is TGTGCCAGCAGCTCTCTTTATAACAGGGCCAACGGCTACACCTTC. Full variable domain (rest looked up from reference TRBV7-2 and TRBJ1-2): GAGVSQSPSNKVTEKGKDVELRCDPISGHTALYWYRQSLGQGLEFLIYFQGNSAPDKSGLPSDRFSAERTGGSVSTLTIQRTQQEDSAVYLCASSSLYNRANGYTFGSGTRLTVV.

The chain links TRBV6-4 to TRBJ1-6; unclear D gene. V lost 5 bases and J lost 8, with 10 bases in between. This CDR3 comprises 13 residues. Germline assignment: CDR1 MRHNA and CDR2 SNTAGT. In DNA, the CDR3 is TGTGCCAGCAGTAAAGGGTCAGATTCACCCCTCCACTTT. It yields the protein CASSKGSDSPLHF.

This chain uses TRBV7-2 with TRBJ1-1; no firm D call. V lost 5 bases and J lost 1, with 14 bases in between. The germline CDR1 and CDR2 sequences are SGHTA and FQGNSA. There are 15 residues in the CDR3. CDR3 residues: CASSVPGVPNTEAFF. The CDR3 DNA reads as TGTGCCAGCAGCGTACCAGGAGTTCCGAACACTGAAGCTTTCTTT.

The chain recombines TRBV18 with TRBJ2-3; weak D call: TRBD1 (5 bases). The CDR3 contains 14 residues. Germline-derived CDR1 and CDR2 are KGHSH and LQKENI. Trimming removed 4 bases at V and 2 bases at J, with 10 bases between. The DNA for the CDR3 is TGTGCCAGCTCACTAGGGGCCACCACAGATACGCAGTATTTT. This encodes CASSLGATTDTQYF. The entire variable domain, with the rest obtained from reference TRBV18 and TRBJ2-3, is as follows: NAGVMQNPRHLVRRRGQEARLRCSPMKGHSHVYWYRQLPEEGLKFMVYLQKENIIDESGMPKERFSAEFPKEGPSILRIQQVVRGDSAAYFCASSLGATTDTQYFGPGTRLTVL.

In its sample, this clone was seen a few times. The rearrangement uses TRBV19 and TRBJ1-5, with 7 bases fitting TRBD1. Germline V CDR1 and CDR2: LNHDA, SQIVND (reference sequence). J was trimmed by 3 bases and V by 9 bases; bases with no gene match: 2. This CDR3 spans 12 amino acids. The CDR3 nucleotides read TGTGCCAGCGGACAGGTCAATCAGCCCCAGCATTTT. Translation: CASGQVNQPQHF. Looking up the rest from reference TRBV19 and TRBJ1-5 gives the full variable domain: DGGITQSPKYLFRKEGQNVTLSCEQNLNHDAMYWYRQDPGQGLRLIYYSQIVNDFQKGDIAEGYSVSREKKESFPLTVTSAQKNPTAFYLCASGQVNQPQHFGDGTRLSIL.

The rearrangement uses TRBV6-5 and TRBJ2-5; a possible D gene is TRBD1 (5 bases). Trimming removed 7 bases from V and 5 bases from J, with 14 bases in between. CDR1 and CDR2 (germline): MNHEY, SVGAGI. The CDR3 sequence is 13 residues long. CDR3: CASTRGSGETQYF. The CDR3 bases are TGTGCCAGCACAAGGGGCTCTGGGGAGACCCAGTACTTC.

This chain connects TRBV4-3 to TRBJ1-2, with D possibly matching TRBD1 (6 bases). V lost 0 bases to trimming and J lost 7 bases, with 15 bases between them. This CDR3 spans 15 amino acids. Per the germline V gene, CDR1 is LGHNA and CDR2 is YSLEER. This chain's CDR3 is CASSQEDRGAGGYTF. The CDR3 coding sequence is TGCGCCAGCAGCCAAGAGGACCGGGGGGCGGGTGGCTACACCTTC.

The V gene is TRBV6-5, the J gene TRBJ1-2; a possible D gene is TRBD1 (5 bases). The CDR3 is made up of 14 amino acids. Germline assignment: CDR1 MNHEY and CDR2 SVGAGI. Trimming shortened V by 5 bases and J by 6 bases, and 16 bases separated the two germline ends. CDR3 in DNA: TGTGCCAGCAGTGCCGACAGCTTCGGGAATGGCTACACCTTC. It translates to CASSADSFGNGYTF.

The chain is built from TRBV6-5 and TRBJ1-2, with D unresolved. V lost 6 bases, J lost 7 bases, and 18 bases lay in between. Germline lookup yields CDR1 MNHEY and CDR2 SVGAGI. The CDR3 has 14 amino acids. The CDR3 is CASSRGPTTFGYTF. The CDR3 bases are TGTGCCAGCAGCCGTGGACCGACTACTTTTGGCTACACCTTC.

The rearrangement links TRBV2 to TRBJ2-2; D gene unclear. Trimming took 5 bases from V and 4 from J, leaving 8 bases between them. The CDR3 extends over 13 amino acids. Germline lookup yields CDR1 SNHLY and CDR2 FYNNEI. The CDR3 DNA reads TGTGCCAGCAGTACCTCTCCCACCGGGGAGCTGTTTTTT. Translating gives CASSTSPTGELFF.

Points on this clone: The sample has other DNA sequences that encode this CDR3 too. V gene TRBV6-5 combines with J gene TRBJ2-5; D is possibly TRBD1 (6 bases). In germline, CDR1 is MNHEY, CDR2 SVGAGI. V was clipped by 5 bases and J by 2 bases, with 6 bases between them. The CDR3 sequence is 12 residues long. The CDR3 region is CASSRGQETQYF. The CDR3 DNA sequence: TGTGCCAGCAGTAGGGGGCAAGAGACCCAGTACTTC.

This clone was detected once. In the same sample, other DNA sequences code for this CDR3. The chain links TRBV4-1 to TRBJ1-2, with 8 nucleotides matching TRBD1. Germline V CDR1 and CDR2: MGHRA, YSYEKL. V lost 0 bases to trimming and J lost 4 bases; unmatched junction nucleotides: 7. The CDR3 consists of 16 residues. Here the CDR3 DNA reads TGCGCCAGCAGCCAAGATCGGCAGGGGGCAGTCTATGGCTACACCTTC. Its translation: CASSQDRQGAVYGYTF.

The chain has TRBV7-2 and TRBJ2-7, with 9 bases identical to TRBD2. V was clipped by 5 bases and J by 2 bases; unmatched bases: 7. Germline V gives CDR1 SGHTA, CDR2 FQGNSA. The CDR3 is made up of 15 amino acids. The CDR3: CASSHSGSKTYEQYF. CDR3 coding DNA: TGTGCCAGCAGCCATAGCGGGAGTAAGACCTACGAGCAGTACTTC.

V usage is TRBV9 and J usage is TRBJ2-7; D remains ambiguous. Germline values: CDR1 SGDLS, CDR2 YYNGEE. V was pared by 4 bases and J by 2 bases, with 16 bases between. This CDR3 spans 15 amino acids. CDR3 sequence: CASSRSFAEPYEQYF. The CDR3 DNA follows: TGTGCCAGCAGCCGCTCGTTTGCGGAGCCCTACGAGCAGTACTTC.

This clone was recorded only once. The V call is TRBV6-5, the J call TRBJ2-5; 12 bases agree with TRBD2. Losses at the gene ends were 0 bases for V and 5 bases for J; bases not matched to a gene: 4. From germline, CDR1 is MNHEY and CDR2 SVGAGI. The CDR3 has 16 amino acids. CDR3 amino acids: CASSYSTSGRSETQYF. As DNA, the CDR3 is TGTGCCAGCAGTTACTCGACTAGCGGGAGAAGTGAGACCCAGTACTTC.

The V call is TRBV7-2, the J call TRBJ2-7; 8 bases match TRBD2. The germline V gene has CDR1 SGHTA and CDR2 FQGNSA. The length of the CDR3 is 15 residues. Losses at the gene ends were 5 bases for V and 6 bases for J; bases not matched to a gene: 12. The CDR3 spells CASSVRSGSWSEQYF. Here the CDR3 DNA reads TGTGCCAGCAGCGTAAGGAGCGGGAGCTGGTCCGAGCAGTACTTC.

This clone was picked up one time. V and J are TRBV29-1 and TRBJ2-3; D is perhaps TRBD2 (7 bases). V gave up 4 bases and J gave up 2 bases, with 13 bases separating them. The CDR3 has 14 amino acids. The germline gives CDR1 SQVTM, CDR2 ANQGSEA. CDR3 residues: CSVVGGESTDTQYF. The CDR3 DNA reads TGCAGCGTTGTAGGGGGGGAATCCACAGATACGCAGTATTTT.